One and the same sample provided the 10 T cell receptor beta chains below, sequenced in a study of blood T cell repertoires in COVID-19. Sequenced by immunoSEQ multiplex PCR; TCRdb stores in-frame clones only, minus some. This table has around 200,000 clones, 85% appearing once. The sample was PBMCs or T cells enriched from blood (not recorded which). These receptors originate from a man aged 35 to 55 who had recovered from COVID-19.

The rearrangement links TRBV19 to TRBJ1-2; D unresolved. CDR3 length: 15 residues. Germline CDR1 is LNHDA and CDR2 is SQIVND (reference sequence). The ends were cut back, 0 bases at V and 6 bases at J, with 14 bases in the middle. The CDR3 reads CASSIDEATTHGYTF. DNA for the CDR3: TGTGCCAGTAGTATAGACGAGGCAACCACTCATGGCTACACCTTC.

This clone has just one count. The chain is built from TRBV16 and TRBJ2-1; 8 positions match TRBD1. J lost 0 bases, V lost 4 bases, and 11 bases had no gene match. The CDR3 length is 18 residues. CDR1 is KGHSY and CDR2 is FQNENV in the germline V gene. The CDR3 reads CASSPRTGTGFSYNEQFF. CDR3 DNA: TGTGCCAGCAGCCCCCGAACAGGGACAGGTTTCTCCTACAATGAGCAGTTCTTC. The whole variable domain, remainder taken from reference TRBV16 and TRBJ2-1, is GEEVAQTPKHLVRGEGQKAKLYCAPIKGHSYVFWYQQVLKNEFKFLISFQNENVFDETGMPKERFSAKCLPNSPCSLEIQATKLEDSAVYFCASSPRTGTGFSYNEQFFGPGTRLTVL.

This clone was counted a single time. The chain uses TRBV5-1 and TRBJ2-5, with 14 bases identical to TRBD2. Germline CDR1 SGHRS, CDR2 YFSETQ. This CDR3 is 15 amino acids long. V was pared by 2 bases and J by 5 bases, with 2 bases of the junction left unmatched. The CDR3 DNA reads TGCGCCAGCAGCTTAGGGACTAGCGGGAGTGAGACCCAGTACTTC. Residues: CASSLGTSGSETQYF.

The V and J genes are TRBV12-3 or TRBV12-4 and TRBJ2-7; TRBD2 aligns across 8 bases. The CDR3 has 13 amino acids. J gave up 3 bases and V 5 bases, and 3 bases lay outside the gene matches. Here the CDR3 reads CASSQSGSYEQYF. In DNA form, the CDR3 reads TGTGCCAGCAGTCAAAGCGGGAGCTACGAGCAGTACTTC.

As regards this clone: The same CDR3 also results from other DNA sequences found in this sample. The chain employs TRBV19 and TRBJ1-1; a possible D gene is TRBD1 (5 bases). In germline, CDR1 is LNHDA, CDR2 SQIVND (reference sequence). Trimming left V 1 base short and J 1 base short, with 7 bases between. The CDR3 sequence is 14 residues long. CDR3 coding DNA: TGTGCCAGTAGTATAGGGACAACGAACACTGAAGCTTTCTTT. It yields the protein CASSIGTTNTEAFF. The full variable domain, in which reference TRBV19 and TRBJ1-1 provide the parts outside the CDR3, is DGGITQSPKYLFRKEGQNVTLSCEQNLNHDAMYWYRQDPGQGLRLIYYSQIVNDFQKGDIAEGYSVSREKKESFPLTVTSAQKNPTAFYLCASSIGTTNTEAFFGQGTRLTVV.

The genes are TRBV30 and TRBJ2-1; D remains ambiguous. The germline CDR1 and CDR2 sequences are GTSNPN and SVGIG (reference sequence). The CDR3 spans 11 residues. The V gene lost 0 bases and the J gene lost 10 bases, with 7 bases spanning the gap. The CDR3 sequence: CAWSVTREQFF. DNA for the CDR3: TGTGCCTGGAGTGTAACGCGGGAGCAGTTCTTC.

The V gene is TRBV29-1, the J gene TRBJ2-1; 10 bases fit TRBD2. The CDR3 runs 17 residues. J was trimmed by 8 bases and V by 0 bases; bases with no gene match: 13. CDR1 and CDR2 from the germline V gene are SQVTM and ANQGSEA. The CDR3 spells CSVEDLVAGGSGDEQFF. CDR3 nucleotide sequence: TGCAGCGTTGAAGATCTGGTAGCGGGAGGTTCCGGGGATGAGCAGTTCTTC.

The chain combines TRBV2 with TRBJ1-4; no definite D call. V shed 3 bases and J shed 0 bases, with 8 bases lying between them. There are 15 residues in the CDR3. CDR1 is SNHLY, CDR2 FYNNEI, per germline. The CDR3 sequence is CASSERLATNEKLFF. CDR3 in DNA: TGTGCCAGCAGTGAGAGGTTAGCAACTAATGAAAAACTGTTTTTT.

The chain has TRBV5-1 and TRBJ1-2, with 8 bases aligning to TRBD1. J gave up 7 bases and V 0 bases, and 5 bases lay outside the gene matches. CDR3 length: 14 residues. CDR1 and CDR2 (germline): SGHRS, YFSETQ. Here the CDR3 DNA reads TGCGCCAGCAGCTTGGGACAGGGGTCAGCTGGCTACACCTTC. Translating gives CASSLGQGSAGYTF.

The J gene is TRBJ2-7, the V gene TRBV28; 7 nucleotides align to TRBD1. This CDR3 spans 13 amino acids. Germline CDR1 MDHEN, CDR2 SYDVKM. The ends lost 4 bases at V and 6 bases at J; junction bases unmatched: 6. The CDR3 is CASSWDRLVEQYF. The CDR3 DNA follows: TGTGCCAGCAGTTGGGACAGACTGGTCGAGCAGTACTTC.